These 32 T cell receptor beta chains came from one sample sequenced in a study of a mutant IDH1 vaccine in newly diagnosed glioma (dated by TCRdb to the early 2020s). Libraries were made using the immunoSEQ multiplex PCR assay. The immuneACCESS repertoire file appears here via TCRdb, limited to in-frame rearrangements. These files lack a portion of the clones; in checked studies, under half of the deficit traces to unresolved V genes, and the cause of the others is not known. For this sample there are some 60,000 clones; about 91% appear just once. About 2.7% of the sample is held by the ten biggest clonotypes. Reading the label with the study, this specimen's time point is: baseline, week 1 (first vaccination visit). This sample's treatment or condition label indicates: pre-vaccination baseline after standard-of-care therapy. Specimen: PBMCs, collected from a glioma patient treated with radiotherapy, temozolomide or both. The origin of the receptors is a man aged 45-60 years with glioma.

This rearrangement joins TRBV18 to TRBJ1-6; 8 nucleotides match TRBD1. The junction had 17 bases not matched to a gene; V was cut back by 3 bases and J by 7 bases. CDR3 length: 19 residues. Germline V gene sequence: CDR1 KGHSH, CDR2 LQKENI. DNA for the CDR3: TGTGCCAGCTCACCGCGGCAGGGGGCACTGGGCCGCCCGAATTCACCCCTCCACTTT. Amino acids: CASSPRQGALGRPNSPLHF.

J is TRBJ2-7 and V is TRBV9; D call uncertain. V lost 0 bases and J lost 4, with 14 bases in between. The CDR3 has 15 amino acids. Looked up from germline, CDR1 is SGDLS and CDR2 is YYNGEE. The chain's CDR3 is CASSVGPEPFYEQYF. CDR3 nucleotides: TGTGCCAGCAGCGTAGGGCCGGAGCCCTTTTACGAGCAGTACTTC.

V and J are TRBV5-1 and TRBJ2-1; 7 bases are shared with TRBD1. The CDR3 spans 15 residues. With 2 bases clipped from V and 1 base from J, the junction kept 3 bases outside the gene matches. CDR1 SGHRS and CDR2 YFSETQ come from the germline V gene. The CDR3 loop is CASSFTGESYNEQFF. The CDR3 region has the DNA TGCGCCAGCAGCTTTACAGGGGAATCCTACAATGAGCAGTTCTTC. Looking up the rest from reference TRBV5-1 and TRBJ2-1 gives the full variable domain: KAGVTQTPRYLIKTRGQQVTLSCSPISGHRSVSWYQQTPGQGLQFLFEYFSETQRNKGNFPGRFSGRQFSNSRSEMNVSTLELGDSALYLCASSFTGESYNEQFFGPGTRLTVL.

The CDR3 DNA reads as TGTGCCAGTAGTATCCCAGGTGAAGCTTTCTTT. It translates to CASSIPGEAFF. V and J are TRBV19 and TRBJ1-1; D gene ambiguous. The length of the CDR3 is 11 residues. CDR1 and CDR2 (germline): LNHDA, SQIVND (reference sequence). V lost 3 bases, J lost 7 bases, and 6 bases lay in between. Full variable domain (missing parts from reference TRBV19 and TRBJ1-1): DGGITQSPKYLFRKEGQNVTLSCEQNLNHDAMYWYRQDPGQGLRLIYYSQIVNDFQKGDIAEGYSVSREKKESFPLTVTSAQKNPTAFYLCASSIPGEAFFGQGTRLTVV.

This rearrangement joins TRBV30 to TRBJ1-2, with unresolved D. Germline CDR1 and CDR2: GTSNPN and SVGIG (reference sequence). V gave up 7 bases and J gave up 2 bases, with 14 bases separating them. This CDR3 spans 13 amino acids. The CDR3 region has the DNA TGTGCCTTTTATCGGCGGACGAACTATGGCTACACCTTC. It translates to CAFYRRTNYGYTF.

This clone was picked up one time. The V and J genes are TRBV6-5 and TRBJ1-3; 7 bases are shared with TRBD1. Germline V CDR1 and CDR2: MNHEY, SVGAGI. V lost 5 bases, J lost 3 bases, and 4 bases stayed unmatched. The CDR3 runs to 14 residues. CDR3 sequence: CASSLGGYGNTIYF. CDR3 bases: TGTGCCAGCAGTCTAGGGGGCTATGGAAACACCATATATTTT.

This clone was detected only a few times. The rearrangement links TRBV27 to TRBJ1-2; 12 nucleotides align to TRBD1. Looked up from germline, CDR1 is MNHEY and CDR2 is SMNVEV (reference sequence). J gave up 4 bases and V 1 base, and 4 bases lay outside the gene matches. The length of the CDR3 is 16 residues. The DNA for the CDR3 is TGTGCCAGCAGTTTATGGGGACAGGGGGCTACCTATGGCTACACCTTC. Amino acids: CASSLWGQGATYGYTF.

The chain links TRBV11-2 to TRBJ2-5; perhaps D is TRBD1 or TRBD2 (7 bases each). CDR3 length: 15 amino acids. CDR1 SGHAT and CDR2 FQNNGV come from the germline V gene. Trimming stripped 6 bases from V and 5 bases from J, with 19 bases between. Here the CDR3 DNA reads TGTGCCAGCAGTCGCGGGAGAGGGGGCCGGGAGACCCAGTACTTC. As protein: CASSRGRGGRETQYF.

V and J are TRBV6-6 and TRBJ2-1; D is ambiguous. The CDR3 has 13 amino acids. Germline V CDR1 and CDR2: MNHNY, SVGAGI (reference sequence). The V end was cut by 7 bases, the J end by 2 bases, with 9 bases between. DNA for the CDR3: TGTGCCAGCAAAAACACGGCCTACAATGAGCAGTTCTTC. Protein: CASKNTAYNEQFF.

This clone occurred a few times. The gene calls are TRBV5-6 and TRBJ1-2, with D hard to call. Germline V lookup: CDR1 SGHDT, CDR2 YYEEEE. V was shortened by 4 bases and J by 2 bases, with 18 bases between the two germline ends. The CDR3 runs 16 residues. CDR3 amino acids: CASSDDSGVRNYGYTF. CDR3 nucleotides: TGTGCCAGCAGCGACGACTCCGGGGTACGAAACTATGGCTACACCTTC.

This clone was observed a single time. This chain uses TRBV2 with TRBJ2-2, with D hard to call. The CDR3 length is 12 residues. CDR1 SNHLY and CDR2 FYNNEI come from the germline V gene. Trimming took 5 bases from V and 5 from J, leaving 6 bases between them. CDR3 loop: CASSQRTGELFF. CDR3 nucleotide sequence: TGTGCCAGCAGTCAGAGGACCGGGGAGCTGTTTTTT.

This chain uses TRBV25-1 with TRBJ1-3, with D perhaps TRBD1 (5 bases). V was shortened by 4 bases and J by 0 bases, with 10 bases between the two germline ends. This CDR3 has 15 amino acids. Germline lookup yields CDR1 MGHDK and CDR2 SYGVNS. CDR3: CASSVGASSGNTIYF. In DNA form, the CDR3 reads TGTGCCAGCAGTGTAGGGGCTTCCTCTGGAAACACCATATATTTT.

This clone was counted a single time. J is TRBJ1-1 and V is TRBV7-2; TRBD1 matches 9 bases. This CDR3 spans 15 amino acids. The germline gives CDR1 SGHTA, CDR2 FQGNSA. Trimming cost V 5 bases and J 6 bases; bases outside gene matches: 10. Here the CDR3 reads CASSVNRGPGAEAFF. In DNA, the CDR3 is TGTGCCAGCAGCGTAAACAGGGGGCCTGGGGCTGAAGCTTTCTTT.

J is TRBJ2-2 and V is TRBV6-6; TRBD1 matches 7 bases. Germline loops: CDR1 MNHNY, CDR2 SVGAGI (reference sequence). The CDR3 runs to 16 residues. Germline trimming cut 6 bases from V and 8 bases from J; bases unmatched to any gene: 15. The CDR3 DNA follows: TGTGCCAGCAGCCAACGCCCCGGGACAGTAGGAGGGGAGCTGTTTTTT. This gives the protein CASSQRPGTVGGELFF.

The V and J genes are TRBV5-8 and TRBJ1-1; the D is unclear. V lost 0 bases and J lost 3, with 15 bases in between. CDR1 SGHTS and CDR2 YDEGEE come from the germline V gene. The CDR3 is 16 amino acids. CDR3 in DNA: TGTGCCAGCAGCTTGGGGCAGGCCCCAAGGGACACTGAAGCTTTCTTT. Its protein is CASSLGQAPRDTEAFF.

The chain uses TRBV18 and TRBJ1-3; D is undetermined. This CDR3 has 13 residues. Germline V gene data show CDR1 as KGHSH and CDR2 as LQKENI. Trimming left V 0 bases short and J 5 bases short, with 5 bases between. The CDR3 DNA reads as TGTGCCAGCTCACCACCCGACCGAAACACCATATATTTT. Its protein product is CASSPPDRNTIYF.

This chain uses TRBV7-3 with TRBJ2-3, with 9 nucleotides matching TRBD2. The trim removed 3 bases at V and 1 base at J, leaving 5 bases unmatched. The CDR3 sequence is 16 residues long. Germline V gives CDR1 SGHTA, CDR2 FQGTGA. This CDR3 is CASSFQAGGGTDTQYF. CDR3 bases: TGTGCCAGCAGCTTTCAGGCGGGGGGGGGCACAGATACGCAGTATTTT.

This clone was recorded once. The J gene is TRBJ1-1, the V gene TRBV29-1; D not certain. The CDR3 is 13 residues long. The germline CDR1 and CDR2 sequences are SQVTM and ANQGSEA. V gave up 6 bases and J gave up 1 base, with 12 bases separating them. In DNA, the CDR3 is TGCAGCGTCGCAGGAATGGGGAACACTGAAGCTTTCTTT. It specifies CSVAGMGNTEAFF.

The chain links TRBV2 to TRBJ2-7, with no clear D. The CDR3 totals 13 residues. CDR1 SNHLY and CDR2 FYNNEI come from the germline V gene. The V end lost 8 bases, the J end lost 2 bases, and 13 bases lay between the germline ends. For the CDR3, the DNA is TGTGCCAGCCGGGTTACAGTTACCTACGAGCAGTACTTC. This sequence encodes CASRVTVTYEQYF.

The chain joins TRBV7-9 to TRBJ1-6; D is unresolved. The CDR3 is 15 residues long. Germline V CDR1 and CDR2: SEHNR, FQNEAQ (reference sequence). The V end lost 1 base, the J end lost 8 bases, and 12 bases lay between the germline ends. The DNA of the CDR3 is TGTGCCAGCAGCTTAGAAATTATAGCTCATTCACCCCTCCACTTT. It translates to CASSLEIIAHSPLHF.

This sequence joins TRBV5-4 and TRBJ2-7, with unresolved D. Trimming cost V 0 bases and J 0 bases, with 7 bases left between them. Germline V gene data show CDR1 as SGHNT and CDR2 as YYREEE (reference sequence). The CDR3 has 14 amino acids. This chain's CDR3 is CASSLVGRSYEQYF. The CDR3 nucleotides read TGTGCCAGCAGCTTGGTGGGCCGCTCCTACGAGCAGTACTTC.

A few counts support this clone. The chain joins TRBV4-1 to TRBJ1-1, with a weak D call TRBD1 (6 bases). The ends were cut back, 0 bases at V and 1 base at J, with 21 bases in the middle. From germline, CDR1 is MGHRA and CDR2 YSYEKL. The CDR3 runs 19 residues. CDR3 sequence: CASSQESGGPRDQNTEAFF. CDR3 nucleotide sequence: TGCGCCAGCAGCCAAGAATCCGGGGGGCCGAGGGATCAGAACACTGAAGCTTTCTTT.

This clone showed up just once. The rearrangement links TRBV19 to TRBJ1-5; possible D gene TRBD1, 6 bases. V lost 4 bases to trimming and J lost 4 bases, with 23 bases between them. This CDR3 is built from 18 residues. CDR1 is LNHDA, CDR2 SQIVND, per germline (reference sequence). CDR3: CASSTRGTLRGINQPQHF. The CDR3 DNA follows: TGTGCCAGTAGTACCAGAGGGACATTGAGAGGCATAAATCAGCCCCAGCATTTT.

The J gene is TRBJ1-4, the V gene TRBV5-6, with 7 bases identical to TRBD1. The CDR3 extends over 16 amino acids. The V gene end was trimmed by 1 base and the J gene end by 8 bases; junction bases not matched to a gene: 11. Germline V gene lookup returns CDR1 SGHDT and CDR2 YYEEEE. CDR3 loop: CASSLNRGDWREKLFF. As DNA, the CDR3 is TGTGCCAGCAGCTTGAACAGGGGCGATTGGAGGGAAAAACTGTTTTTT.

This sequence joins TRBV6-5 and TRBJ1-1; 9 nucleotides match TRBD1. The length of the CDR3 is 14 residues. With 7 bases clipped from V and 3 bases from J, the junction kept 6 bases outside the gene matches. Germline assignment: CDR1 MNHEY and CDR2 SVGAGI. CDR3 region: CASNPGTGHTEAFF. The CDR3 DNA reads as TGTGCCAGCAACCCGGGGACAGGGCACACTGAAGCTTTCTTT.

The chain couples TRBV6-5 to TRBJ2-7, with D possibly called TRBD1 or TRBD2 (5 bases each). V lost 5 bases and J lost 3, with 14 bases in between. The CDR3 has 14 amino acids. Germline lookup yields CDR1 MNHEY and CDR2 SVGAGI. CDR3 in DNA: TGTGCCAGCAGTCCGGGGCAGGGAATCTACGAGCAGTACTTC. This sequence encodes CASSPGQGIYEQYF.

This clone was seen only once. The rearrangement uses TRBV6-6 and TRBJ1-4; D not certain. V lost 1 base to trimming and J lost 7 bases, with 16 bases between them. There are 16 residues in the CDR3. The germline V gene has CDR1 MNHNY and CDR2 SVGAGI (reference sequence). CDR3: CASSYYYSEGLEKLFF. CDR3 DNA: TGTGCCAGCAGTTACTATTATTCGGAAGGTCTTGAAAAACTGTTTTTT.

The J gene is TRBJ2-3, the V gene TRBV28; TRBD1 or TRBD2 may be the D gene (5 bases each). The CDR3 length is 15 residues. Germline CDR1 MDHEN, CDR2 SYDVKM. V was trimmed by 8 bases and J by 3 bases, leaving 18 bases between them. DNA of the CDR3: TGTGCCAGCTCAGGGCAGGAGGTATATACAGATACGCAGTATTTT. Its translation is CASSGQEVYTDTQYF.

The chain combines TRBV5-1 with TRBJ1-4; 9 bases fit TRBD1. The CDR3 sequence is 17 residues long. Germline V gene lookup returns CDR1 SGHRS and CDR2 YFSETQ. Trimming removed 2 bases from V and 4 bases from J; junction bases left unmatched: 9. CDR3 sequence: CASSLVGTGLFNEKLFF. The CDR3 nucleotides are TGCGCCAGCAGCTTAGTCGGGACAGGGCTATTTAATGAAAAACTGTTTTTT.

The genes are TRBV4-1 and TRBJ2-7, with TRBD2 matching 7 bases. The germline CDR1 and CDR2 sequences are MGHRA and YSYEKL. The CDR3 has 16 residues. V dropped 1 base and J dropped 5; count of bases not matched to a gene: 11. CDR3 coding DNA: TGCGCCAGCAGCCAAGGCGCCGTTCGAGGGAGGGACGAGCAGTACTTC. This codes for CASSQGAVRGRDEQYF.

The V gene is TRBV2, the J gene TRBJ1-1; D is undetermined. The germline V gene encodes CDR1 SNHLY and CDR2 FYNNEI. Trimming cost V 0 bases and J 1 base, with 9 bases left between them. The CDR3 is made up of 15 amino acids. The CDR3 here is CASSEAMAPNTEAFF. CDR3 DNA: TGTGCCAGCAGTGAAGCGATGGCACCGAACACTGAAGCTTTCTTT.

As DNA, the CDR3 is TGTGCCAGCAGCTTAGGTCGGGTTGTGGGAGGCTATGAGCAGTTCTTC. Translating it yields CASSLGRVVGGYEQFF. The V gene is TRBV13, the J gene TRBJ2-1, with a possible D match to TRBD2 (6 bases). The V gene lost 0 bases and the J gene lost 8 bases, with 17 bases spanning the gap. The CDR3 extends over 16 amino acids. The germline V gene encodes CDR1 PRHDT and CDR2 FYEKMQ (reference sequence).